The text below deals with one TCR beta chain. As yet, its antigen is unknown. With 60 Vbeta and 13 Jbeta primers, the PCR was carried out. The protocol was immunoSEQ multiplex PCR, while the TCRdb copy is restricted to in-frame clones and leaves out a portion. The table lists some 130,000 clones, roughly two thirds of them singletons. The length of the CDR3 is 17 residues. The V gene end was trimmed by 0 bases and the J gene end by 10 bases; junction bases not matched to a gene: 9. Looked up from germline, CDR1 is LNHNV and CDR2 is YYDKDF (reference sequence). This specimen belongs to a study of cytomegalovirus exposure and HLA in healthy donors. Study-wide results and limits: Association of a missense DCLRE1C variant with TCR beta V- and J-gene trimming was reported in a later analysis.

Input material: PBMCs. The chain recombines TRBV15 with TRBJ2-1, with TRBD2 matching 13 bases. The TCR originated in a man aged 25-45 years in good health and CMV-seropositive. CDR3 sequence (DNA): TGTGCCACCAGCAGAGATGGTACTAGCGGGAGGGTGGAGGAGCAGTTCTTC. Protein sequence: CATSRDGTSGRVEEQFF.